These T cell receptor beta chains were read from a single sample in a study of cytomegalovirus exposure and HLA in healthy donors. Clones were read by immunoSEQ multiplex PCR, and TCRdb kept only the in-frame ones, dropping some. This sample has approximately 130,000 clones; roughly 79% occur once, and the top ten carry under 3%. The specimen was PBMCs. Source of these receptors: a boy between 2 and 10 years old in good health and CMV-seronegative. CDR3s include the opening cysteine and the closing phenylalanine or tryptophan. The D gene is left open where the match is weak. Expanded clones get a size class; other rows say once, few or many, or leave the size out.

CASSGKGIAEAFF,TGTGCCAGCAGTGGAAAGGGGATTGCTGAAGCTTTCTTT,NA,TRBJ1-1,NA,TRBV7-2
CASSLMGGTGYNEQFF,TGCGCCAGCAGCTTGATGGGCGGGACGGGATACAATGAGCAGTTCTTC,NA,TRBJ2-1,NA,TRBV5-1
CASFYNTEAFF,TGTGCCAGCTTCTATAACACTGAAGCTTTCTTT,NA,TRBJ1-1,NA,TRBV2
CASSLQTGSTGELFF,TGTGCCAGCAGTCTACAGACAGGGAGTACCGGGGAGCTGTTTTTT,TRBD1,TRBJ2-2,NA,TRBV6-1
CASSLLVEETQYF,TGTGCCAGCAGCTTACTAGTCGAGGAGACCCAGTACTTC,NA,TRBJ2-5,NA,TRBV7-8
CASSQEPAGGSETQYF,TGCGCCAGCAGCCAAGAGCCAGCGGGGGGTTCAGAGACCCAGTACTTC,TRBD2,TRBJ2-5,NA,TRBV4-1
CATLAGVGDTQYF,TGTGCCACCTTAGCGGGAGTCGGTGATACGCAGTATTTT,TRBD2,TRBJ2-3,once,TRBV27
CASIGGDLGGYTF,TGTGCCAGTATCGGAGGGGACCTCGGGGGCTACACCTTC,NA,TRBJ1-2,NA,TRBV19
CASSLTGARGETQYF,TGTGCCAGCAGCTTAACAGGAGCCAGGGGGGAGACCCAGTACTTC,TRBD1,TRBJ2-5,NA,TRBV7-3
CASSSAVLAGGETGELFF,TGTGCCAGCAGCTCTGCGGTACTAGCGGGAGGTGAAACCGGGGAGCTGTTTTTT,TRBD2,TRBJ2-2,NA,TRBV5-6
CASSFGQGPYNEQFF,TGTGCCAGCAGCTTTGGACAGGGCCCCTACAATGAGCAGTTCTTC,TRBD1,TRBJ2-1,NA,TRBV7-6
CASSYSTGGFEKLFF,TGTGCCAGCAGTTACTCGACAGGGGGCTTTGAAAAACTGTTTTTT,TRBD1,TRBJ1-4,NA,TRBV6-5
CAISESQRAAEAFF,TGTGCCATCAGTGAAAGTCAGAGGGCCGCTGAAGCTTTCTTT,NA,TRBJ1-1,NA,TRBV10-3
CASSLLEDQPQHF,TGTGCCAGCAGCTTATTAGAGGATCAGCCCCAGCATTTT,NA,TRBJ1-5,NA,TRBV7-6
CASSSGGGSTEAFF,TGTGCCAGCTCGTCAGGGGGCGGGAGCACTGAAGCTTTCTTT,TRBD1,TRBJ1-1,once,TRBV18
CASSLDRGNVEQYF,TGTGCCAGCAGCTTGGACAGGGGGAATGTCGAGCAGTACTTC,TRBD1,TRBJ2-7,NA,TRBV5-4
CASRPLQGARGTEAFF,TGTGCCAGCAGACCTCTACAGGGGGCGCGGGGCACTGAAGCTTTCTTT,TRBD1,TRBJ1-1,NA,TRBV7-8
CAWTGGEPYEQYF,TGTGCCTGGACGGGCGGGGAGCCTTACGAGCAGTACTTC,NA,TRBJ2-7,few,TRBV30
CASSPLAKGADSGYTF,TGTGCCAGCAGTCCCCTAGCTAAGGGGGCAGATAGTGGCTACACCTTC,TRBD1,TRBJ1-2,NA,TRBV6-6
CASSFQGGGQETQYF,TGTGCCAGCAGCTTTCAGGGGGGCGGCCAAGAGACCCAGTACTTC,NA,TRBJ2-5,NA,TRBV7-3
CATSREKGYNYGYTF,TGTGCCACCAGCAGAGAAAAGGGGTATAACTATGGCTACACCTTC,NA,TRBJ1-2,NA,TRBV15
CASSETGQVASNQPQHF,TGTGCCAGCAGCGAAACTGGACAGGTAGCGAGCAATCAGCCCCAGCATTTT,TRBD1,TRBJ1-5,NA,TRBV4-2
CATKPHLNGLYQETQYF,TGTGCCACCAAGCCCCACCTTAATGGGCTCTACCAAGAGACCCAGTACTTC,NA,TRBJ2-5,NA,TRBV10-3
CASSLEGRTTGELFF,TGTGCCAGCAGCTTGGAGGGGCGTACCACCGGGGAGCTGTTTTTT,NA,TRBJ2-2,NA,TRBV5-5
CASSAGALRSNQPQHF,TGTGCCAGCAGTGCTGGGGCCCTACGTAGCAATCAGCCCCAGCATTTT,NA,TRBJ1-5,NA,TRBV2
CASSLLLWGRESGTGELFF,TGTGCCAGCAGCTTATTACTCTGGGGGCGGGAGAGTGGCACCGGGGAGCTGTTTTTT,NA,TRBJ2-2,NA,TRBV11-2